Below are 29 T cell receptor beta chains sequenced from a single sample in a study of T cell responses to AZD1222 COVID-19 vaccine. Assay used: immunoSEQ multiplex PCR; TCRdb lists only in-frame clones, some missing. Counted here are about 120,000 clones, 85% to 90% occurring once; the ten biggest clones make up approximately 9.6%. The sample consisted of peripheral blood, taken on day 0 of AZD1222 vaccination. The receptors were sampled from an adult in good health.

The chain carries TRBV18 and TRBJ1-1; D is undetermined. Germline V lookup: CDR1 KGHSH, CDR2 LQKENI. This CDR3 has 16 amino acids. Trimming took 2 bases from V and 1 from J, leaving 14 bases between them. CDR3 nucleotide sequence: TGTGCCAGCTCACCAAGCAGTATCGGTGCGAACACTGAAGCTTTCTTT. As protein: CASSPSSIGANTEAFF.

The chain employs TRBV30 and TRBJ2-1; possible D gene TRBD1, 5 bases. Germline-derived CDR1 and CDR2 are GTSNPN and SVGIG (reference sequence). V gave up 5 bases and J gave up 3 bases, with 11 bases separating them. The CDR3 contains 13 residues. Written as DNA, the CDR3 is TGTGCCTGGGGCCAGGGCTTCTACAATGAGCAGTTCTTC. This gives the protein CAWGQGFYNEQFF. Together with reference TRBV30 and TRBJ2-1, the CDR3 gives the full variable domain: SQTIHQWPATLVQPVGSPLSLECTVEGTSNPNLYWYRQAAGRGLQLLFYSVGIGQISSEVPQNLSASRPQDRQFILSSKKLLLSDSGFYLCAWGQGFYNEQFFGPGTRLTVL.

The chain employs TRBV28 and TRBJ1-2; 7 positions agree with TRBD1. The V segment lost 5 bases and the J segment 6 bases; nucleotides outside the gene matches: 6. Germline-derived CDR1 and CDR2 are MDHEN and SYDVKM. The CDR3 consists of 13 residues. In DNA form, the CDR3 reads TGTGCCAGCAGTCCCGAAGGGGGCAATGGCTACACCTTC. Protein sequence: CASSPEGGNGYTF.

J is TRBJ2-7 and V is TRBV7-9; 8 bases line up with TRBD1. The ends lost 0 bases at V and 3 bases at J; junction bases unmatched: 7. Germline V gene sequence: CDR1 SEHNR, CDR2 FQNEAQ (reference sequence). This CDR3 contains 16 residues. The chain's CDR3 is CASSLALGQGGYEQYF. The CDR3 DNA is TGTGCCAGCAGCTTAGCCTTAGGACAGGGCGGCTACGAGCAGTACTTC. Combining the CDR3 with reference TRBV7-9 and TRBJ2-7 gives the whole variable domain DTGVSQNPRHKITKRGQNVTFRCDPISEHNRLYWYRQTLGQGPEFLTYFQNEAQLEKSRLLSDRFSAERPKGSFSTLEIQRTEQGDSAMYLCASSLALGQGGYEQYFGPGTRLTVT.

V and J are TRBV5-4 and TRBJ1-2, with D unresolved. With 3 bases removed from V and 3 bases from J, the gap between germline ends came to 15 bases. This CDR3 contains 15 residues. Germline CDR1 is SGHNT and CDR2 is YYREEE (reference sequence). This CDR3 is CASSSEGAGHYGYTF. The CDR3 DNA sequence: TGTGCCAGCAGCTCTGAAGGTGCAGGTCACTATGGCTACACCTTC.

This chain's CDR3 is CANRGTSGRINEQYF. The DNA of the CDR3 is TGTGCCAACAGAGGCACTAGCGGGAGAATAAACGAGCAGTACTTC. This chain uses TRBV11-3 with TRBJ2-7, with 11 bases identical to TRBD2. The CDR3 has 15 residues. Germline values: CDR1 SGHNT, CDR2 YENEEA. The ends lost 10 bases at V and 5 bases at J; junction bases unmatched: 13.

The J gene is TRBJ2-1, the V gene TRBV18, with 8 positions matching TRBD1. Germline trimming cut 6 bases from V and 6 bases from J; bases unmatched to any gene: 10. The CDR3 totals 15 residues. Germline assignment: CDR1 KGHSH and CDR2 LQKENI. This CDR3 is CASSSGTGAPNEQFF. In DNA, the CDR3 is TGTGCCAGCTCCTCCGGGACAGGCGCCCCCAATGAGCAGTTCTTC.

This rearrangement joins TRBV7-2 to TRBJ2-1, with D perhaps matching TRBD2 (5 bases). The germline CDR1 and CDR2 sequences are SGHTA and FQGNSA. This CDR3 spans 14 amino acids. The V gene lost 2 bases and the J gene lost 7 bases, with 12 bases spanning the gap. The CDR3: CASSLSLVLNEQFF. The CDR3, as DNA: TGTGCCAGCAGCTTATCACTAGTTCTTAATGAGCAGTTCTTC.

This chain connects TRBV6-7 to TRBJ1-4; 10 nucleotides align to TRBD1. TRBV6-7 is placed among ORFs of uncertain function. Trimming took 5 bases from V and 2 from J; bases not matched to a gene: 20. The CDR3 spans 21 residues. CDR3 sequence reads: CASSPENSGDRGFSTNEKLFF. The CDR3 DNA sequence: TGTGCCAGCAGTCCCGAAAATTCAGGGGACAGGGGTTTCTCTACTAATGAAAAACTGTTTTTT.

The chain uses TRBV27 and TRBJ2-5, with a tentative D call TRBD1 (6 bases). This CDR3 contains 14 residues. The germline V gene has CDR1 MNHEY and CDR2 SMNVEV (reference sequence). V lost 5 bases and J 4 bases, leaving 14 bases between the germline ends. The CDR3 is CASSILAGAETQYF. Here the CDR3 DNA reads TGTGCCAGCAGTATCCTAGCAGGGGCAGAGACCCAGTACTTC.

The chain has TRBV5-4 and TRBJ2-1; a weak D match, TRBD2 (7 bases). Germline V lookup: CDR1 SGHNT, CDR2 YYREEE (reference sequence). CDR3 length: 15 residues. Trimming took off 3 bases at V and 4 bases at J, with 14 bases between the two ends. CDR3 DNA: TGTGCCAGCAGCTCGGGGGGCACTCAGTACAATGAGCAGTTCTTC. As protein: CASSSGGTQYNEQFF.

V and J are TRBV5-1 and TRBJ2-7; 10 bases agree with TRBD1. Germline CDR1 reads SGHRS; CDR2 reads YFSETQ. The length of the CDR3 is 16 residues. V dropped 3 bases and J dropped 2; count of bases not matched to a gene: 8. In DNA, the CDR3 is TGCGCCAGCAGCTCACTCCCGGGACAGGGGACCTACGAGCAGTACTTC. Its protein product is CASSSLPGQGTYEQYF.

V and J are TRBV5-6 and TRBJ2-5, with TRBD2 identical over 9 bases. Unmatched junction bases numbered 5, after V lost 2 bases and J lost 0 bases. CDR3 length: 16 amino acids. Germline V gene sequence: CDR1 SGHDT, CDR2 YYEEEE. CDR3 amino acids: CASSLVAGAHQETQYF. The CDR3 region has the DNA TGTGCCAGCAGCTTAGTAGCGGGGGCCCACCAAGAGACCCAGTACTTC.

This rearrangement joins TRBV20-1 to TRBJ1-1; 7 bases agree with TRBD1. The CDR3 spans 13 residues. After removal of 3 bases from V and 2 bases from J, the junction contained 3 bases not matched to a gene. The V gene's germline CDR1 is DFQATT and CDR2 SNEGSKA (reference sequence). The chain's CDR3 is CSASGQVNTEAFF. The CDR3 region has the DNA TGCAGTGCTAGTGGACAGGTAAACACTGAAGCTTTCTTT.

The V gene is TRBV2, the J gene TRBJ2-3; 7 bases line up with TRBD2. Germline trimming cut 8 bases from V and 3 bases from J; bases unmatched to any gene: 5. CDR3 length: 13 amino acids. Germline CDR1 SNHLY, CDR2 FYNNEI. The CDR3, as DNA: TGTGCCAGCGGGAGGGAGGGGACAGATACGCAGTATTTT. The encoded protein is CASGREGTDTQYF.

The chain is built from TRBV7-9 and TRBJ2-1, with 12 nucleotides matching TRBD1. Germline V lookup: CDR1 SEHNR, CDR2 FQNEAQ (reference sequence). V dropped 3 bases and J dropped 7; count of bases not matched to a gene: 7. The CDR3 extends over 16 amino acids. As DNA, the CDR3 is TGTGCCAGCAGCTTCCCGGGACAGGGGGCTATAAATGAGCAGTTCTTC. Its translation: CASSFPGQGAINEQFF.

The CDR3 DNA is TGTGCCAGCAGTTTCGGACGGACTGAAGCTTTCTTT. The encoded protein is CASSFGRTEAFF. The chain uses TRBV12-3 or TRBV12-4 and TRBJ1-1; D ambiguous. Trimming took off 3 bases at V and 5 bases at J, with 7 bases between the two ends. This CDR3 has 12 residues.

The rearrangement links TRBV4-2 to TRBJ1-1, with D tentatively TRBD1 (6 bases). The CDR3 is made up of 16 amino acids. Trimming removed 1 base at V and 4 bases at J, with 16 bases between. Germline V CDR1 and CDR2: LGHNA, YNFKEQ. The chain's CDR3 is CASSQVNRKGGTEAFF. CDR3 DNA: TGTGCCAGCAGCCAAGTGAACAGAAAGGGGGGCACTGAAGCTTTCTTT.

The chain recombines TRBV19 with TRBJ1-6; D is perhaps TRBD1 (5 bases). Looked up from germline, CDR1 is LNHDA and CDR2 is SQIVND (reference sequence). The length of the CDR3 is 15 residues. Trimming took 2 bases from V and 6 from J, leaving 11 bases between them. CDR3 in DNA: TGTGCCAGTAGTATATGGGGCAGAAGTAATTCACCCCTCCACTTT. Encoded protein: CASSIWGRSNSPLHF.

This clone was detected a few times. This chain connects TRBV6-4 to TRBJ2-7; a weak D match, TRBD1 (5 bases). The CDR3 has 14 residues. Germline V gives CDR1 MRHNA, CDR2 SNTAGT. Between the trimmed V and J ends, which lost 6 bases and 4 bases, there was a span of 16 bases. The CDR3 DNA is TGTGCCAGCAGCCCAAACGAAGGGGCGTACGAGCAGTACTTC. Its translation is CASSPNEGAYEQYF.

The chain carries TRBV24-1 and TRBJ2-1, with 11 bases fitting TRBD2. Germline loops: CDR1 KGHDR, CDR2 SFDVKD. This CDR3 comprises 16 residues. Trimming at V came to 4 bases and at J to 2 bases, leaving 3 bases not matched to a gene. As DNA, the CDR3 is TGTGCCACCAGTGAATATAGCGGGGGGGCCTACAATGAGCAGTTCTTC. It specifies CATSEYSGGAYNEQFF.

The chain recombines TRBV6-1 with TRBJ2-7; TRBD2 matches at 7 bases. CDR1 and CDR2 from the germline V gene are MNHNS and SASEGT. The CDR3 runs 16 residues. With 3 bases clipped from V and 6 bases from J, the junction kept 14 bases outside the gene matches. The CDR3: CASSDWQGGRGPEQYF. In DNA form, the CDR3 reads TGTGCCAGCAGTGACTGGCAGGGCGGGAGAGGCCCCGAGCAGTACTTC.

CDR3: CASSSGGLITGELFF. In DNA, the CDR3 is TGTGCCAGCAGCTCAGGCGGGCTTATCACCGGGGAGCTGTTTTTT. The chain recombines TRBV11-3 with TRBJ2-2, with D perhaps matching TRBD2 (5 bases). CDR1 and CDR2 (germline): SGHNT, YENEEA. The CDR3 covers 15 residues. Trimming took off 4 bases at V and 4 bases at J, with 13 bases between the two ends.

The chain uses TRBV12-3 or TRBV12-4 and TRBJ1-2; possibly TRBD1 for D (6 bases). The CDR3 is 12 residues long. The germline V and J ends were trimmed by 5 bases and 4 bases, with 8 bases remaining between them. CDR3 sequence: CASSRTVYGYTF. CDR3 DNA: TGTGCCAGCAGTCGGACAGTCTATGGCTACACCTTC.

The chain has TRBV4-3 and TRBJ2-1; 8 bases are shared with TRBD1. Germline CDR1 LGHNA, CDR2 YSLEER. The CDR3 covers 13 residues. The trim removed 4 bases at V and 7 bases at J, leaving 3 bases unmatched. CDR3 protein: CASSRRGLNEQFF. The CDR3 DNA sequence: TGCGCCAGCAGCCGCAGGGGGCTAAATGAGCAGTTCTTC.

CDR3 DNA: TGTGCCAGCAGCCAAGTCAGAGGAGGAAACACCATATATTTT. The encoded protein is CASSQVRGGNTIYF. The V gene is TRBV3-1 (or the pseudogene TRBV3-2), the J gene TRBJ1-3; the D is unclear. The V end lost 1 base, the J end lost 4 bases, and 8 bases lay between the germline ends. This CDR3 is 14 amino acids long. The germline CDR1 and CDR2 sequences are LGHDT and YNNKEL (reference sequence).

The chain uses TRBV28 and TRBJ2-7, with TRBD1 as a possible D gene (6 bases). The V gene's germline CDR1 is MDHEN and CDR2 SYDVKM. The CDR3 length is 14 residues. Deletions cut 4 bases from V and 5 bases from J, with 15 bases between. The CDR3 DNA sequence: TGTGCCAGCAGTTCCCTACGAACAGGGAACGAGCAGTACTTC. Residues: CASSSLRTGNEQYF.

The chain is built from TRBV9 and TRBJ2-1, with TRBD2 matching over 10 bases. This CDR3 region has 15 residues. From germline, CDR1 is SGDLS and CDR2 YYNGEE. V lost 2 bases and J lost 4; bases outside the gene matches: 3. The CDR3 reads CASSVGTSAYNEQFF. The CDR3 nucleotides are TGTGCCAGCAGCGTTGGGACTAGCGCTTACAATGAGCAGTTCTTC.

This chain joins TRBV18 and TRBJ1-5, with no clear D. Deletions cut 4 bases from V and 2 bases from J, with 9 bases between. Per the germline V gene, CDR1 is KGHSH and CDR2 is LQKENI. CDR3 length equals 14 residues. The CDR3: CASSRAVGNQPQHF. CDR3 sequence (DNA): TGTGCCAGCTCACGGGCAGTGGGCAATCAGCCCCAGCATTTT.